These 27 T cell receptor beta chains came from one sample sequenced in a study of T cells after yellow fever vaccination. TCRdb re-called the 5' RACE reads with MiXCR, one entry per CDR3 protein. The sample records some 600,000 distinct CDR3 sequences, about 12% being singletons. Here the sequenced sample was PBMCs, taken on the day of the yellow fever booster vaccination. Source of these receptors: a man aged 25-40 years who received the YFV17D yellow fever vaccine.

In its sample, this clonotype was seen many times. The CDR3 sequence: CSASRGGETQYF. The CDR3 DNA reads TGCAGTGCTAGTAGGGGCGGTGAGACCCAGTACTTC. The chain couples TRBV20-1 to TRBJ2-5; D may be TRBD1 (5 bases). Deletions cut 3 bases from V and 5 bases from J, with 10 bases between. The CDR3 contains 12 residues. Germline V lookup: CDR1 DFQATT, CDR2 SNEGSKA (reference sequence).

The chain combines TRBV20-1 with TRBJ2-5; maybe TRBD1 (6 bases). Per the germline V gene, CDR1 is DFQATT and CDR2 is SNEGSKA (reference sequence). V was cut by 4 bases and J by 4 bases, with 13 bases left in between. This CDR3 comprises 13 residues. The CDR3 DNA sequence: TGCAGTGCTACCCCGACAGGAGCAGAGACCCAGTACTTC. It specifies CSATPTGAETQYF.

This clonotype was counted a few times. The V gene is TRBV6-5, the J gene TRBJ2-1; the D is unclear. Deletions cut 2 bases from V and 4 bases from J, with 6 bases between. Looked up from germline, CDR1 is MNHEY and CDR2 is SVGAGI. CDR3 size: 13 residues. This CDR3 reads CASSYEGYNEQFF. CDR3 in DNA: TGTGCCAGCAGTTACGAAGGGTACAATGAGCAGTTCTTC.

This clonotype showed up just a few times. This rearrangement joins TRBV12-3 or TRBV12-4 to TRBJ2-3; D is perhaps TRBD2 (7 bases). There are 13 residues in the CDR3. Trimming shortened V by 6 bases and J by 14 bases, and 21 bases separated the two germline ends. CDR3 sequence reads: CASSNSPGRGWYF. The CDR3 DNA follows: TGTGCCAGCAGCAACTCCCCGGGGAGGGGGTGGTATTTT.

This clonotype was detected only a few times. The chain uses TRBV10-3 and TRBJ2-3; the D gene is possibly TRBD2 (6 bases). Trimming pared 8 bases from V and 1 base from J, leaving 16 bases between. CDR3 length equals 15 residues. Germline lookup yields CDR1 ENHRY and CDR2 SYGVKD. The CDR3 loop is CAIGNLAGRTDTQYF. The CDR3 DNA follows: TGTGCCATCGGCAACCTTGCGGGACGCACAGATACGCAGTATTTT.

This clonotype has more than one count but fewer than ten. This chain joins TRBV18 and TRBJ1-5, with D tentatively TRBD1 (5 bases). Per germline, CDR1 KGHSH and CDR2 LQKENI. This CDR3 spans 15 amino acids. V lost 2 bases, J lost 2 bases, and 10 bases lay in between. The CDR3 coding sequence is TGTGCCAGCTCACCAGGGGCAGACGGCAATCAGCCCCAGCATTTT. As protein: CASSPGADGNQPQHF.

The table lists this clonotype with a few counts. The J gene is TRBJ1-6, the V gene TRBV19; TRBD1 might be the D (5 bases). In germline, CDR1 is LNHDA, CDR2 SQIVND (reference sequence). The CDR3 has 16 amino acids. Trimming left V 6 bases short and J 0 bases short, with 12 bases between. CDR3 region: CASRTPGTSYNSPLHF. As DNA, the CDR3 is TGTGCCAGTAGGACCCCAGGGACCTCCTATAATTCACCCCTCCACTTT.

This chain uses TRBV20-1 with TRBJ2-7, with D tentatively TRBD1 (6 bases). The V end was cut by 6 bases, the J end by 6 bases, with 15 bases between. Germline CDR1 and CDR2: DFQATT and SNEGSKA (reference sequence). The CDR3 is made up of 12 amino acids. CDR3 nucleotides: TGCAGTGCCGTCCGGACAGTGGGCGAGCAGTACTTC. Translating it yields CSAVRTVGEQYF.

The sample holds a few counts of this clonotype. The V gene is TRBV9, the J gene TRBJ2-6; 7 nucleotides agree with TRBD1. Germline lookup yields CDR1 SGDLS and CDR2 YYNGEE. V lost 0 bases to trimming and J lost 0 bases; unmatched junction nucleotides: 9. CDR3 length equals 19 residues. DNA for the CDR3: TGTGCCAGCAGCGTAGCTACGGGACAGTCCTACTCTGGGGCCAACGTCCTGACTTTC. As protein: CASSVATGQSYSGANVLTF.

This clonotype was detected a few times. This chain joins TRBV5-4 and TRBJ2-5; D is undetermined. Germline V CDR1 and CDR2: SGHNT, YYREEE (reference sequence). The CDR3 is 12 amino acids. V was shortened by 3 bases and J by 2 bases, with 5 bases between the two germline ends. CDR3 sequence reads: CASSWQQETQYF. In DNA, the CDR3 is TGTGCCAGCAGCTGGCAGCAAGAGACCCAGTACTTC.

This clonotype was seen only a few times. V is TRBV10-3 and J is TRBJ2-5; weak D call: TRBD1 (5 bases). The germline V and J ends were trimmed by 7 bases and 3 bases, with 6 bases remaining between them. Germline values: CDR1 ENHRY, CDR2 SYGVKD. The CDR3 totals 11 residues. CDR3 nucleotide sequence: TGTGCCATCAAGGGGAAAGAGACCCAGTACTTC. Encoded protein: CAIKGKETQYF.

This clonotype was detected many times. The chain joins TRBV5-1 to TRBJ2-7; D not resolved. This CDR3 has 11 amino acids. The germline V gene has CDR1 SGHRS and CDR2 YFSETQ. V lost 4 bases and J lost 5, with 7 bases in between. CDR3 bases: TGCGCCAGCAGCCCAGACCACGAGCAGTACTTC. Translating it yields CASSPDHEQYF.

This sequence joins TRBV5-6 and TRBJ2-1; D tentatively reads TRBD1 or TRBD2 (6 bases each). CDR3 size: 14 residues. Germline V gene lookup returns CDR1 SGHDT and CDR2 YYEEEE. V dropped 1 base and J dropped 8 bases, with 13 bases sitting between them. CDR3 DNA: TGTGCCAGCAGCTTGAGCTTCGGGGGCTATGAGCAGTTCTTC. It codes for CASSLSFGGYEQFF. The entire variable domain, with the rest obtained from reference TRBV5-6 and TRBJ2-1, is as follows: DAGVTQSPTHLIKTRGQQVTLRCSPKSGHDTVSWYQQALGQGPQFIFQYYEEEERQRGNFPDRFSGHQFPNYSSELNVNALLLGDSALYLCASSLSFGGYEQFFGPGTRLTVL.

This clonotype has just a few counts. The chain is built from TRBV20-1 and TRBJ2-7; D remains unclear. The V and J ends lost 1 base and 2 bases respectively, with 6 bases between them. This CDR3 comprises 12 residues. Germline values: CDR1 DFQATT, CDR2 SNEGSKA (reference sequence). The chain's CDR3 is CSARVAPYEQYF. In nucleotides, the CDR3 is TGCAGTGCTAGAGTAGCTCCCTACGAGCAGTACTTC.

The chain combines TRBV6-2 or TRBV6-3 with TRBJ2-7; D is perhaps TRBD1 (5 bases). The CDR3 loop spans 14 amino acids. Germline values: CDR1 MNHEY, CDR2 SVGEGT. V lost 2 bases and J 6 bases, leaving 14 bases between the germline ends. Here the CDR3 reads CASSYPTRVGEQYF. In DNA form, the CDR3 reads TGTGCCAGCAGTTACCCTACCAGGGTCGGCGAGCAGTACTTC.

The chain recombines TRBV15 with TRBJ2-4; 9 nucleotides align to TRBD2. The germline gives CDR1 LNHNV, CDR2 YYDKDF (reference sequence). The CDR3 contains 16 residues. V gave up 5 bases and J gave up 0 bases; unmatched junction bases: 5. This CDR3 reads CATSGGLATAKNIQYF. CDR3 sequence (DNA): TGTGCCACCAGCGGGGGACTAGCAACAGCCAAAAACATTCAGTACTTC. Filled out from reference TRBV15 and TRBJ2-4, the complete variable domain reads DAMVIQNPRYQVTQFGKPVTLSCSQTLNHNVMYWYQQKSSQAPKLLFHYYDKDFNNEADTPDNFQSRRPNTSFCFLDIRSPGLGDTAMYLCATSGGLATAKNIQYFGAGTRLSVL.

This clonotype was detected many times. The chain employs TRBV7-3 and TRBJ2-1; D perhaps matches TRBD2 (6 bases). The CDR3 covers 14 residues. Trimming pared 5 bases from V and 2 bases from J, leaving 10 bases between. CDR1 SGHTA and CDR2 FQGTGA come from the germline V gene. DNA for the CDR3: TGTGCCAGCAGCGTTAGCGGTCCCTACAATGAGCAGTTCTTC. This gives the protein CASSVSGPYNEQFF.

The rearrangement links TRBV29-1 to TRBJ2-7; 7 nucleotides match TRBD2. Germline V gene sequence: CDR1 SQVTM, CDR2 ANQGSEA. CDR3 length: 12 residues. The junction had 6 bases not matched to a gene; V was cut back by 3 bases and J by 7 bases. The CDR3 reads CSVDGTAGEQYF. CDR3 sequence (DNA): TGCAGCGTTGATGGAACAGCGGGGGAGCAGTACTTC.

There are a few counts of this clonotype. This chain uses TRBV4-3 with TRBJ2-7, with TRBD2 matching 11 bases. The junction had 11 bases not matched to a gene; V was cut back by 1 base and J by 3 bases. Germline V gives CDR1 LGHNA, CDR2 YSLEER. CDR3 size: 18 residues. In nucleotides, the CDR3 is TGCGCCAGCAGCCAAGCCGGGACTAGCGGATCTTGGGGCTACGAGCAGTACTTC. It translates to CASSQAGTSGSWGYEQYF.

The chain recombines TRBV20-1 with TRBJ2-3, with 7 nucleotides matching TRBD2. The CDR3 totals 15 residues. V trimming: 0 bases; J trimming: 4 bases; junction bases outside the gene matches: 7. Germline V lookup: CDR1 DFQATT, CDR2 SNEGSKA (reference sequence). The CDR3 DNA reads TGCAGTGCTAGAGATGCTAGCGGCCCGCCAGATACGCAGTATTTT. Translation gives CSARDASGPPDTQYF.

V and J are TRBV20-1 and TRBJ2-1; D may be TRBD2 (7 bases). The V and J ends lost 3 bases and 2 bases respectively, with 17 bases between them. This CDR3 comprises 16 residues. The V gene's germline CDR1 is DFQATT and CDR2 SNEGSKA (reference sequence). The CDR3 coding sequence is TGCAGTGCTAGGGACCCACGGGGGGCTACCTACAATGAGCAGTTCTTC. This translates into CSARDPRGATYNEQFF.

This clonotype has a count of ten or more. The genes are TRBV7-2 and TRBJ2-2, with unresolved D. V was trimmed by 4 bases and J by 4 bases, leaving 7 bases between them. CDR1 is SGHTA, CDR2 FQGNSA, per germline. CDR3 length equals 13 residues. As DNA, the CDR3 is TGTGCCAGCAGCTCCACGATCACCGGGGAGCTGTTTTTT. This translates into CASSSTITGELFF.

This CDR3 reads CASSQGRLYNEQFF. The CDR3, as DNA: TGTGCCAGCAGCCAAGGCAGGCTTTACAATGAGCAGTTCTTC. The chain is built from TRBV3-1 and TRBJ2-1; no clear D gene. The CDR3 loop spans 14 amino acids. Germline CDR1 reads LGHDT; CDR2 reads YNNKEL (reference sequence). V lost 1 base to trimming and J lost 4 bases, with 8 bases between them.

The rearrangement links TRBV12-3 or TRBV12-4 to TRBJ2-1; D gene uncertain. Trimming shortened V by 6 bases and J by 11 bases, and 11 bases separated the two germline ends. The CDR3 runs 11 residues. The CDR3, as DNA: TGTGCCAGCAGCCTGCGGACCCAGCAGTTCTTC. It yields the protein CASSLRTQQFF.

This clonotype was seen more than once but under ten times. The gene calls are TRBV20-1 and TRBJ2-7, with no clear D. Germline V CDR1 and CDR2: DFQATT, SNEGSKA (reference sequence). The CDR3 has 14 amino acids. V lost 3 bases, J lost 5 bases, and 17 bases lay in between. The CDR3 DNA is TGCAGTGCTAGTGACCTAGAGAAAATTGACGAGCAGTACTTC. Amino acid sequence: CSASDLEKIDEQYF.

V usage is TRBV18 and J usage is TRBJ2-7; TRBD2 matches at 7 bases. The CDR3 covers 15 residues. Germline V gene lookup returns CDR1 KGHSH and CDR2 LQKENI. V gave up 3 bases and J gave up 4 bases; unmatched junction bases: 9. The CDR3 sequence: CASSPLAVRGYEQYF. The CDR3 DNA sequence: TGTGCCAGCTCACCCCTCGCAGTGCGGGGGTACGAGCAGTACTTC.

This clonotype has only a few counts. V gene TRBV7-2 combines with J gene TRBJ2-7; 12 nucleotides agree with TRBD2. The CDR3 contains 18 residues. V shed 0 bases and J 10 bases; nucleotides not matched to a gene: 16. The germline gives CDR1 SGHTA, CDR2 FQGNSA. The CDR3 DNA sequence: TGTGCCAGCAGCTTAGCGTTCTCTAGCGGGAGGGACCCTTTAAGACAGTACTTC. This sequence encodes CASSLAFSSGRDPLRQYF.